Listed here are 10 T cell receptor beta chains from one sample, sequenced in a study of cytomegalovirus exposure and HLA in healthy donors. The PCR employed 60 Vbeta primers together with 13 Jbeta primers. TCRdb's copy holds only in-frame clones and misses some; the assay was immunoSEQ multiplex PCR. The table records 200,000 to 250,000 clones, 70% to 80% of them present only once. Material for sequencing was PBMCs. These receptors all come from a woman aged 60-75 years in good health and CMV-seropositive.

This chain links TRBV6-6 with TRBJ2-5; D is possibly TRBD2 (5 bases). Trimming shortened V by 0 bases and J by 2 bases, and 10 bases separated the two germline ends. The CDR3 contains 15 residues. Germline-derived CDR1 and CDR2 are MNHNY and SVGAGI (reference sequence). The CDR3 DNA sequence: TGTGCCAGCAGTTACTCAGCCGGGAATCAAGAGACCCAGTACTTC. Protein: CASSYSAGNQETQYF.

The gene calls are TRBV12-5 and TRBJ2-1, with D possibly TRBD2 on 6 matching bases. The germline V and J ends were trimmed by 3 bases and 12 bases, with 27 bases remaining between them. The CDR3 length is 17 residues. CDR1 LGHNT and CDR2 FRNRAP come from the germline V gene. The CDR3 here is CASGFLTGTPGLGGQFF. For the CDR3, the DNA is TGTGCTAGTGGTTTTCTTACCGGGACTCCCGGTTTAGGCGGGCAGTTCTTC.

J is TRBJ1-4 and V is TRBV12-1; TRBD1, as called in the table, went unchecked against the DNA. TRBV12-1 is a listed pseudogene. The CDR3 has 14 amino acids. The CDR3 nucleotides read TGTGCCAGCAGCTTTGACAGGGTGAAGGAAAAACTGTTTTTT. This codes for CASSFDRVKEKLFF.

The chain combines TRBV25-1 with TRBJ2-3; D perhaps matches TRBD2 (6 bases). CDR1 MGHDK and CDR2 SYGVNS come from the germline V gene. V lost 5 bases, J lost 1 base, and 10 bases lay in between. The CDR3 spans 14 residues. DNA for the CDR3: TGTGCCAGCAGTCGTTCGGGGGGCACAGATACGCAGTATTTT. This translates into CASSRSGGTDTQYF.

This clone has a handful of counts. The chain has TRBV7-3 and TRBJ1-2; 9 nucleotides align to TRBD1. Germline loops: CDR1 SGHTA, CDR2 FQGTGA. Unmatched junction bases numbered 8, after V lost 5 bases and J lost 7 bases. This CDR3 region has 14 residues. The CDR3 sequence is CASSPDGQGFGYTF. DNA for the CDR3: TGTGCCAGCAGCCCCGACGGACAGGGGTTTGGCTACACCTTC.

This clone was recorded a few times. The rearrangement links TRBV5-1 to TRBJ1-1; 8 bases are shared with TRBD1. V was pared by 4 bases and J by 0 bases, with 2 bases of the junction left unmatched. Germline V lookup: CDR1 SGHRS, CDR2 YFSETQ. The length of the CDR3 is 14 residues. This CDR3 reads CASSVTGVNTEAFF. In DNA form, the CDR3 reads TGCGCCAGCAGCGTGACAGGGGTGAACACTGAAGCTTTCTTT.

This chain connects TRBV5-1 to TRBJ2-3; 15 bases are shared with TRBD2. Germline V gene data show CDR1 as SGHRS and CDR2 as YFSETQ. This CDR3 has 16 residues. After removal of 0 bases from V and 4 bases from J, the junction contained 0 bases not matched to a gene. In DNA form, the CDR3 reads TGCGCCAGCAGCTTGGGGACTAGCGGGGGGGCAGATACGCAGTATTTT. Translated, it gives CASSLGTSGGADTQYF.

This clone was seen just once. V is TRBV6-6 and J is TRBJ1-2; D unclear. Trimming took 6 bases from V and 7 from J, leaving 21 bases between them. The CDR3 spans 15 residues. CDR1 and CDR2 (germline): MNHNY, SVGAGI (reference sequence). The CDR3 DNA reads as TGTGCCAGCAGATACCCTCGGGAGGGTGATCGTGGCTACACCTTC. Translated, it gives CASRYPREGDRGYTF.

The count of this clone is one. V and J are TRBV6-5 and TRBJ2-3; D is perhaps TRBD1 (6 bases). CDR1 is MNHEY and CDR2 is SVGAGI in the germline V gene. Trimming removed 3 bases at V and 3 bases at J, with 10 bases between. The CDR3 consists of 14 residues. The CDR3 sequence: CASSYMQGTDTQYF. The CDR3 nucleotides read TGTGCCAGCAGTTATATGCAGGGGACAGATACGCAGTATTTT.

V usage is TRBV7-9 and J usage is TRBJ2-1; weak D call: TRBD1 (6 bases). The CDR3 covers 12 residues. CDR1 and CDR2 from the germline V gene are SEHNR and FQNEAQ (reference sequence). V lost 6 bases and J lost 15, with 18 bases in between. The CDR3 spells CASRSDRQAPFF. CDR3 sequence (DNA): TGTGCCAGCAGGTCCGACAGGCAGGCTCCGTTCTTC.